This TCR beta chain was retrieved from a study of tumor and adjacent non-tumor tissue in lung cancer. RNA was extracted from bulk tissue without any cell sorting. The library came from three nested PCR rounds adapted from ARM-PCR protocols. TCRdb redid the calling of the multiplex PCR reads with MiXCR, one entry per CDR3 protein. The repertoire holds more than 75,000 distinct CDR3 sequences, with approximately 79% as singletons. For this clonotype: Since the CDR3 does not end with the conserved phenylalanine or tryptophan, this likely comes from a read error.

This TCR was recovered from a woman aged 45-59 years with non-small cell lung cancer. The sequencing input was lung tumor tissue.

The CDR3 protein is CASSFRLAGGDAQYC. Written as DNA, the CDR3 is TGTGCCAGCAGCTTCCGACTAGCGGGAGGAGATGCGCAGTATTGT. V and J are TRBV5-6 and TRBJ2-3, with 13 bases fitting TRBD2. The germline V gene encodes CDR1 SGHDT and CDR2 YYEEEE. The CDR3 has 15 amino acids.